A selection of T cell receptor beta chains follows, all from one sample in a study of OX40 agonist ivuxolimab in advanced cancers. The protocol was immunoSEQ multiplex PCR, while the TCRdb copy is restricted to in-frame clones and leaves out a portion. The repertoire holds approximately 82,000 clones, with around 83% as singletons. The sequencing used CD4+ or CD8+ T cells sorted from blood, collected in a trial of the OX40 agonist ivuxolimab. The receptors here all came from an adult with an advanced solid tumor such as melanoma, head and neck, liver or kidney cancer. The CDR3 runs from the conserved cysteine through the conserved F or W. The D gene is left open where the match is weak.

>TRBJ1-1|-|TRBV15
TGTGCCACCAGCTTGATTGAAGGGGTGAACACTGAAGCTTTCTTT
CATSLIEGVNTEAFF
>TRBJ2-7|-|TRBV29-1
TGCAGCGTTGTGTCACAGTTCTACGAGCAGTACTTC
CSVVSQFYEQYF
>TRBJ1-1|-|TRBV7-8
TGTGCCAGCAGCCCCTTCAGGGAGGGCACTGAAGCTTTCTTT
CASSPFREGTEAFF
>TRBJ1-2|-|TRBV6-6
TGTGCCAGCAGTTACGGCCAGGGAGGTTTGGCGTGGGGCTACACCTTC
CASSYGQGGLAWGYTF
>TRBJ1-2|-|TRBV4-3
TGCGCCAGCAGCCAAGAATGGGGTTACAGCTATGGCTACACCTTC
CASSQEWGYSYGYTF
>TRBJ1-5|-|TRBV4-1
TGCGCCAGCAGCCACCCCGGGACTCTGGGTAGTCAGCCCCAGCATTTT
CASSHPGTLGSQPQHF
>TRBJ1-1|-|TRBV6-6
TGTGCCAGCAGTTATGGGGGGGCGAACACTGAAGCTTTCTTT
CASSYGGANTEAFF
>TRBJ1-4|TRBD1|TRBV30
TGTGCCTGGGATACAGGGGGCGCGAAACTGTTTTTT
CAWDTGGAKLFF
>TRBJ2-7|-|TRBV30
TGTGCCTGGAGACTGGGGGCGGCCGAGCAGTACTTC
CAWRLGAAEQYF
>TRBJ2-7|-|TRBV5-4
TGTGCCAGCAGCTACAGGGGGGGCGAGCAGTACTTC
CASSYRGGEQYF
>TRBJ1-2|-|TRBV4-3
TGCGCCAGCAGCCAAGAGTCGACAATGGAGGGTTTTTATGGCTACACCTTC
CASSQESTMEGFYGYTF
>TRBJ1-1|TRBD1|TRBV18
TGTGCCAGCTCACCAAAGGGACAGGACACTGAAGCTTTCTTT
CASSPKGQDTEAFF
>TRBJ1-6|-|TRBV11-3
TGTGCCAGCAGCTTAGATCAGGGTGGAAGCTCCTATAATTCACCCCTCCACTTT
CASSLDQGGSSYNSPLHF
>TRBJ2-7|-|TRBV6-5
TGTGCCAGCAGTTACTCGATAAACAGCCCCTACGAGCAGTACTTC
CASSYSINSPYEQYF
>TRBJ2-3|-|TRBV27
TGTGCCAGCAGTCCCGGGGGCAGGGGCACAGATACGCAGTATTTT
CASSPGGRGTDTQYF
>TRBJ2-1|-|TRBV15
TGTGCCACCAGCAGAGATCTTGGAATCTACAATGAGCAGTTCTTC
CATSRDLGIYNEQFF
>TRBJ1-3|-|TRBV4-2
TGTGCCAGCAGCCAAACCGGGACCTCTTCTGGCACCATATATTTT
CASSQTGTSSGTIYF